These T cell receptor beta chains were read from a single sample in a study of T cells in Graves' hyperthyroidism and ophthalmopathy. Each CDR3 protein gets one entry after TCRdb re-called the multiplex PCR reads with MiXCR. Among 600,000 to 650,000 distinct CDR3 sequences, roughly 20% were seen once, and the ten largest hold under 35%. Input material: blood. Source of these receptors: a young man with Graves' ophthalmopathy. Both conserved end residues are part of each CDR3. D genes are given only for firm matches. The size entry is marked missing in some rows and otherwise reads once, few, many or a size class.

TGTGCCAGCAGTCCCAGGGTCCGGGGGGGGGTCAATGAGCAGTTCTTC	CASSPRVRGGVNEQFF	TRBD2	TRBV12-3/TRBV12-4	NA	TRBJ2-1
TGTGCCAGCAGCGTAGCTCCGGAGGGGACCCAGTACTTC	CASSVAPEGTQYF	NA	TRBV9	many	TRBJ2-5
TGTGCCAGCAGCACAGGACAGGGGTCATCAAAAAACATTCAGTACTTC	CASSTGQGSSKNIQYF	TRBD1	TRBV6-1	few	TRBJ2-4
TGTGCCAGCAGTTTGTTGGCTAGCGGAGGCACAGATACGCAGTATTTT	CASSLLASGGTDTQYF	TRBD2	TRBV7-6	NA	TRBJ2-3
TGTGCCAGCAGTTTATTTAGCTATAGCTCCTACAATGAGCAGTTCTTC	CASSLFSYSSYNEQFF	NA	TRBV28	few	TRBJ2-1
TGTGCCAGCATCCTAACTGGGAGCACTGAAGCTTTCTTT	CASILTGSTEAFF	NA	TRBV6-1	few	TRBJ1-1
TGTGCCAGCAGCTTTCGACTGAACACCGGGGAGCTGTTTTTT	CASSFRLNTGELFF	NA	TRBV5-5	few	TRBJ2-2
TGTGCCAGCAGATTTACGTCGGACAGGGGGTCTGAGACCCAGTACTTC	CASRFTSDRGSETQYF	TRBD1	TRBV6-1	NA	TRBJ2-5
TGCGCCAGCAACCAAGTTCTAACGGGGACAGATACGCAGTATTTT	CASNQVLTGTDTQYF	NA	TRBV11-2	NA	TRBJ2-3
TGTGCCAGCAGGTTGGGACTAGCTGGTTACGAGCAGTACTTC	CASRLGLAGYEQYF	TRBD2	TRBV27	NA	TRBJ2-7
TGTGCCAGCACCGAACTAGATCGGGCAGATACGCAGTATTTT	CASTELDRADTQYF	NA	TRBV6-2/TRBV6-3	few	TRBJ2-3
TGTGCCACCAGCAGAGCTCCCAGTGAGGCTGAAAAACTGTTTTTT	CATSRAPSEAEKLFF	NA	TRBV15	few	TRBJ1-4
TGTGCCAGCAGTTTAACACAGAGGGAGACCCAGTACTTC	CASSLTQRETQYF	NA	TRBV12-3/TRBV12-4	NA	TRBJ2-5
TGTGCCAGCGCAGGGACAGGTGACGTCCCGGGCGAGCAGTACTTC	CASAGTGDVPGEQYF	TRBD1	TRBV6-1	NA	TRBJ2-7
TGTGCCACCAGTGATTTGCCGAGACTAGCGGGAGTGGATACGCAGTATTTT	CATSDLPRLAGVDTQYF	TRBD2	TRBV24-1	few	TRBJ2-3
TGCAGCGTTACACAGGCGTCGGTCTTCACAGATACGCAGTATTTT	CSVTQASVFTDTQYF	NA	TRBV29-1	few	TRBJ2-3
TGCGCCAGCAGCCAAGGGGTGGTCCGTGACCTCCATTCGTACGAGCAGTACTTC	CASSQGVVRDLHSYEQYF	NA	TRBV4-3	NA	TRBJ2-7
TGCAGTGCGCCCGCCCGGAGGACAGAATATAATTCACCCCTCCACTTT	CSAPARRTEYNSPLHF	NA	TRBV20-1	few	TRBJ1-6
TGCAGCGTTGCCCGGGTGCTGAACACTGAAGCTTTCTTT	CSVARVLNTEAFF	NA	TRBV29-1	many	TRBJ1-1
TGTGCCTGGAGTGGGCCCCTAGGCACTGAAGCTTTCTTT	CAWSGPLGTEAFF	NA	TRBV30	few	TRBJ1-1
TGTGCCAGCAGCTTTGGGGGGGTTTTTTACGAGCAGTACTTC	CASSFGGVFYEQYF	TRBD2	TRBV7-2	NA	TRBJ2-7
TGTGCCACCAGCAGAGAGCTAGCGGGAGCAGGGACAGATACGCAGTATTTT	CATSRELAGAGTDTQYF	TRBD2	TRBV15	few	TRBJ2-3
TGTGCCAGCAGCTACCGGGACAGGGGGTCCAGAAACACCATATATTTT	CASSYRDRGSRNTIYF	TRBD1	TRBV2	many	TRBJ1-3
TGTGCCACCAGTGATTTCTCGACTAGCGGATACACCGGGGAGCTGTTTTTT	CATSDFSTSGYTGELFF	TRBD2	TRBV24-1	NA	TRBJ2-2
TGTGCCAGCAGTTTAGGACCGGGGGGGTTGCACTCACCCCTCCACTTT	CASSLGPGGLHSPLHF	NA	TRBV12-3/TRBV12-4	many	TRBJ1-6
TGTGCCAGCAGCCGGGGACAGGGGCTCCAGCCCCAGCATTTT	CASSRGQGLQPQHF	TRBD1	TRBV7-9	few	TRBJ1-5
TGTGCCAGCGGGGCGGGCTATCAGCCCCAGCATTTT	CASGAGYQPQHF	NA	TRBV7-8	once	TRBJ1-5
TGTGCCAGCAGTGAACCGGGGGACACTGAAGCTTTCTTT	CASSEPGDTEAFF	NA	TRBV2	many	TRBJ1-1
TGTGCCAGCAGCTCGGTGTCGGCCCACGAGCAGTACTTC	CASSSVSAHEQYF	NA	TRBV11-2	many	TRBJ2-7
TGTGCCAGCAGCCCGACGGGAGCGGGGGGAGTCTACGAGCAGTACTTC	CASSPTGAGGVYEQYF	TRBD2	TRBV11-2	NA	TRBJ2-7
TGTGCCACCCACAAGAACACCGGGGAGCTGTTTTTT	CATHKNTGELFF	NA	TRBV15	few	TRBJ2-2
TGTGCCAGCAGTCTCGCCGGGACAGGGTTTTCCAATGAGCAGTTCTTC	CASSLAGTGFSNEQFF	TRBD1	TRBV6-1	NA	TRBJ2-1
TGCGCCAGCAGCGCCGGGACAGGGAAGAGCGAGCAGTACTTC	CASSAGTGKSEQYF	TRBD1	TRBV5-1	few	TRBJ2-7
TGCGCCAGCAGCTTGGACGGCGGAGGGGCAGAGACCCAGTACTTC	CASSLDGGGAETQYF	NA	TRBV5-1	NA	TRBJ2-5
TGTGCCAGTAGCGGTTTGGGGGCCGAGGGGGGACCCTACGAGCAGTACTTC	CASSGLGAEGGPYEQYF	NA	TRBV19	few	TRBJ2-7
TGCGCCAGCAGCTTGGGCATGGGGAATTCACCCCTCCACTTT	CASSLGMGNSPLHF	NA	TRBV5-1	NA	TRBJ1-6
TGTGCCAGTAGTATTCGAACAGTCCGGGAGACCCAGTACTTC	CASSIRTVRETQYF	NA	TRBV19	few	TRBJ2-5
TGCGCCAGCAGCCAGACAACTTTCGGACAGGGTGTCCCAGATACGCAGTATTTT	CASSQTTFGQGVPDTQYF	TRBD1	TRBV4-3	few	TRBJ2-3
TGTGCCTGGAGCGTAGGGCTAGCGGGAGTTTCCGAGCAGTACTTC	CAWSVGLAGVSEQYF	TRBD2	TRBV30	many	TRBJ2-7
TGTGCCAGCAGTTCGGGGCTAGCTGAGCAGTACTTC	CASSSGLAEQYF	NA	TRBV12-3/TRBV12-4	NA	TRBJ2-7
TGCAGTGCGGATGCGGGACAGGGGTACAATGAGCAGTTCTTC	CSADAGQGYNEQFF	TRBD1	TRBV20-1	many	TRBJ2-1
TGCGCCAGCAGCTTTATCGGCGGGAGCTCCTACGAGCAGTACTTC	CASSFIGGSSYEQYF	TRBD2	TRBV5-1	many	TRBJ2-7
TGTGCCAGCAGCCAAGGACGGTTCTCTGGAAACACCATATATTTT	CASSQGRFSGNTIYF	NA	TRBV7-9	NA	TRBJ1-3
TGTGCCAGCAGCCAACGAGAGGGCCCCAAGGGCTACACCTTC	CASSQREGPKGYTF	NA	TRBV4-2	few	TRBJ1-2
TGTGCCAGCAGCCTGGGACAGGTAAACTATGGCTACACCTTC	CASSLGQVNYGYTF	TRBD1	TRBV7-3	many	TRBJ1-2
TGTGCCAGCAGCTTATCTAGCGGCTCCTACGAGCAGTACTTC	CASSLSSGSYEQYF	TRBD2	TRBV7-2	many	TRBJ2-7
TGCAGCGTCCGCGGGACAGTTTACACTGAAGCTTTCTTT	CSVRGTVYTEAFF	TRBD1	TRBV29-1	few	TRBJ1-1
TGTGCCAGCAGCGTAACTGGTGGGGTGGGGGGTTTCACTGAAGCTTTCTTT	CASSVTGGVGGFTEAFF	NA	TRBV9	NA	TRBJ1-1
TGTGCCAGCACGCTAGCGGGAGAAGAGACCCAGTACTTC	CASTLAGEETQYF	TRBD2	TRBV6-1	many	TRBJ2-5
TGCGCCAGCATGACAGGAAGCACAGATACGCAGTATTTT	CASMTGSTDTQYF	NA	TRBV5-1	many	TRBJ2-3
TGTGCCAGCTCACTTGTAGCGGGAGGCGGCGGCGGGGAGCTGTTTTTT	CASSLVAGGGGGELFF	TRBD2	TRBV18	NA	TRBJ2-2
TGCAGTGCTAGAGTAGCACACAACAACTATGGCTACACCTTC	CSARVAHNNYGYTF	NA	TRBV20-1	many	TRBJ1-2
TGTGCCAGCAGTACCCCCGGGACCATCCAAGAGACCCAGTACTTC	CASSTPGTIQETQYF	NA	TRBV28	few	TRBJ2-5
TGTGCCAGCAGAACTCAGGGGGCTGGAAACACCATATATTTT	CASRTQGAGNTIYF	TRBD1	TRBV28	few	TRBJ1-3
TGTGCCAGTAGTATCGGACAGGGCTCCTACAATGAGCAGTTCTTC	CASSIGQGSYNEQFF	TRBD1	TRBV19	few	TRBJ2-1
TGTGCCAGCAGTGACTCTAACTACGAGCAGTACTTC	CASSDSNYEQYF	NA	TRBV6-1	NA	TRBJ2-7
TGTGCCAGCAGAGAAAAACCGGGCCTTCCGGGAGAGCAGTACTTC	CASREKPGLPGEQYF	NA	TRBV2	NA	TRBJ2-7
TGCGCCAGCAGCTTGGCCGGGGGTCCCACTGAAGCTTTCTTT	CASSLAGGPTEAFF	NA	TRBV5-1	few	TRBJ1-1
TGTGCCAGCTCACCTGGGACAGTCCTCTCCTACGAGCAGTACTTC	CASSPGTVLSYEQYF	TRBD1	TRBV18	NA	TRBJ2-7
TGTGCCAGCAGCGGCCGGACTAGCAGAAGGGATGAGCAGTTCTTC	CASSGRTSRRDEQFF	TRBD2	TRBV7-2	NA	TRBJ2-1